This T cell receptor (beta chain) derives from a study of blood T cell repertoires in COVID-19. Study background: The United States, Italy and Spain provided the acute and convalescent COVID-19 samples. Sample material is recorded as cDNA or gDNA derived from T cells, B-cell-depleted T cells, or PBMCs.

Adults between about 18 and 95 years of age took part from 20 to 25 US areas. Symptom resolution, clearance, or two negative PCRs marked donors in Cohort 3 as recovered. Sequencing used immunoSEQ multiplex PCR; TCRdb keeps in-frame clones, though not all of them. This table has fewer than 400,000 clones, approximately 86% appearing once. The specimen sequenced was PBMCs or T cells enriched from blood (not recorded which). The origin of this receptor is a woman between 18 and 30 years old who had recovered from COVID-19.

The CDR3, as DNA: TGTGCCAGCAGTGAATATGAGGCAGGGACTGAAGCTTTCTTT. It codes for CASSEYEAGTEAFF. V gene TRBV25-1 combines with J gene TRBJ1-1, with D possibly matching TRBD1 (5 bases). Germline CDR1 MGHDK, CDR2 SYGVNS. The CDR3 is 14 residues long. V was pared by 0 bases and J by 5 bases, with 10 bases between.